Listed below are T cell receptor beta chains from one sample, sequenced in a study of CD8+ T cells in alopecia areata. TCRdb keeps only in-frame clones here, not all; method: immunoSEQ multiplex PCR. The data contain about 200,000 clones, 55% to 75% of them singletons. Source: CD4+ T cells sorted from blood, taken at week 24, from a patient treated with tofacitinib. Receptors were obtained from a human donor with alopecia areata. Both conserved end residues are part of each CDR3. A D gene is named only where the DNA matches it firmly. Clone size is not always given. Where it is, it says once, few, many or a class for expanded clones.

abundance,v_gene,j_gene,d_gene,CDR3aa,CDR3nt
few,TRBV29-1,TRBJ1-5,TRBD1,CSAGTGANQPQHF,TGCAGCGCCGGGACAGGGGCAAATCAGCCCCAGCATTTT
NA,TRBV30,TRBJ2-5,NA,CAWSVSVLQETQYF,TGTGCCTGGAGTGTTAGCGTCCTCCAAGAGACCCAGTACTTC
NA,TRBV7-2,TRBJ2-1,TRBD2,CASSSTSGTYNEQFF,TGTGCCAGCAGCTCGACTAGCGGCACTTACAATGAGCAGTTCTTC
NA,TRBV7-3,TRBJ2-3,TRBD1,CASSQGTGGLDTQYF,TGTGCCAGCAGCCAAGGGACAGGGGGGCTAGATACGCAGTATTTT
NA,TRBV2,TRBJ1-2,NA,CASSPGSGYTF,TGTGCCAGCAGTCCGGGGTCAGGCTACACCTTC
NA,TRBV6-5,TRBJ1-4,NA,CASSKDREKLFF,TGTGCCAGCAGTAAGGACAGAGAAAAACTGTTTTTT
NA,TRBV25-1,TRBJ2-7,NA,CASSDRLGLYEQYF,TGTGCCAGCAGTGACCGTCTAGGGTTATACGAGCAGTACTTC
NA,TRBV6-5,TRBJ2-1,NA,CASRSYNEQFF,TGTGCCAGCAGGTCATACAATGAGCAGTTCTTC
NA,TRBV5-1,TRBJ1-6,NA,CASSPVVHFGNSPLHF,NA
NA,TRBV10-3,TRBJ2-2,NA,CAISVSPSLNTGELFF,TGTGCCATCAGCGTCTCTCCTTCTCTCAACACCGGGGAGCTGTTTTTT
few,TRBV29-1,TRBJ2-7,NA,CSVGEGPYEQYF,TGCAGCGTGGGAGAGGGCCCCTACGAGCAGTACTTC
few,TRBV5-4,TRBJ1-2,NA,CASSLYREYGYTF,TGTGCCAGCAGCTTGTACAGGGAATATGGCTACACCTTC
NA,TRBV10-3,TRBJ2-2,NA,CAISESGNTGELFF,TGTGCCATCAGTGAGTCGGGGAACACCGGGGAGCTGTTTTTT
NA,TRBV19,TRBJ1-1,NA,CASSFHFRTEAFF,TGTGCCAGTAGTTTTCACTTTCGCACTGAAGCTTTCTTT
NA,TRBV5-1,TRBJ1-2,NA,CASSPSYELTATYGYTF,TGCGCCAGCAGCCCATCTTACGAGCTGACAGCTACCTATGGCTACACCTTC
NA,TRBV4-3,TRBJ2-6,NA,CASSQARGYSLSGANVLTF,TGCGCCAGCAGCCAAGCCCGCGGTTACAGTCTCTCTGGGGCCAACGTCCTGACTTTC
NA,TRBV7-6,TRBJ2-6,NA,CASSRLSGANVLTF,TGTGCCAGCAGCCGCCTCTCTGGGGCCAACGTCCTGACTTTC
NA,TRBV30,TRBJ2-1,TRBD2,CTSGRYNEQFF,TGTACTAGCGGGAGGTACAATGAGCAGTTCTTC
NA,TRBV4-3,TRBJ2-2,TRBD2,CASSQLAGGTGELFF,TGCGCCAGCAGCCAACTAGCGGGAGGAACCGGGGAGCTGTTTTTT
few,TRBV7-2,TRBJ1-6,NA,CASSDRNSPLHF,TGTGCCAGCAGCGACAGGAATTCACCCCTCCACTTT
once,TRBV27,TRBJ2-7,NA,CARIVGGTYEQYF,TGTGCCCGTATAGTCGGCGGGACCTACGAGCAGTACTTC
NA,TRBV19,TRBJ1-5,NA,CASSRRGQPQHF,TGTGCCAGTAGTCGTAGGGGCCAGCCCCAGCATTTT
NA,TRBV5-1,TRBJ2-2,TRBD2,CASSLGLAGVPGELFF,TGCGCCAGCAGCTTGGGTCTAGCGGGAGTGCCCGGGGAGCTGTTTTTT
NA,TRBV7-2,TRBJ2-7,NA,CASSFAGTSYEQYF,TGTGCCAGCAGCTTTGCAGGGACCTCCTACGAGCAGTACTTC
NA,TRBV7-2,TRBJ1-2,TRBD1,CASSKRDRVYGYTF,TGTGCCAGCAGCAAAAGGGACAGGGTCTATGGCTACACCTTC
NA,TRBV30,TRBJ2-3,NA,CAWTPGTPDTQYF,TGTGCCTGGACCCCAGGGACCCCAGATACGCAGTATTTT
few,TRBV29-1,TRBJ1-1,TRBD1,CSVEGGQLNTEAFF,TGCAGCGTTGAAGGGGGACAGCTGAACACTGAAGCTTTCTTT
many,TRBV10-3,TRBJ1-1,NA,CAIQGSAGTNTEAFF,TGTGCCATCCAGGGATCGGCAGGGACGAACACTGAAGCTTTCTTT
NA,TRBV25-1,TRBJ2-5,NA,CASSESVAPETQYF,TGTGCCAGCAGTGAATCAGTAGCCCCAGAGACCCAGTACTTC